These 26 T cell receptor beta chains came from one sample sequenced in a study of T cells after yellow fever vaccination (dated by TCRdb to between 2018 and 2020). The treatment or condition label, as the study defines it: live attenuated yellow fever vaccine strain. The library was made by 5' RACE. The sample was run on an Illumina HiSeq 2500. Using fastp at Q25 and MiXCR, TCRdb reprocessed the public reads and kept productive beta chains. Every entry covers one CDR3 protein and lists the most common genes and DNA from its rows. This sample is represented by under 150,000 distinct CDR3 sequences; 7.7% of them were singletons. The ten largest make up roughly 0.73% of the sample. The starting material was CD4+ T cells sorted from PBMCs, obtained 5 days after the yellow fever booster vaccination. Every receptor here comes from a man younger than 45 who received the YFV17D yellow fever vaccine.

This clonotype was counted ten times or more. The rearrangement links TRBV11-1 to TRBJ2-5; D is uncertain. CDR3 length: 12 amino acids. Germline V lookup: CDR1 SGHAT, CDR2 FQDESV (reference sequence). V dropped 4 bases and J dropped 5 bases, with 8 bases sitting between them. The CDR3 reads CASSSSRETQYF. CDR3 DNA sequence: TGTGCCAGCAGCTCGTCCAGGGAGACCCAGTACTTC.

Many counts were recorded for this clonotype. The J gene is TRBJ2-4, the V gene TRBV18; TRBD2 agrees at 11 bases. Trimming cost V 0 bases and J 7 bases; bases outside gene matches: 5. The CDR3 spans 16 residues. Germline CDR1 is KGHSH and CDR2 is LQKENI. The CDR3 loop reads CASSPPKTSGENIQYF. The CDR3 nucleotides read TGTGCCAGCTCACCACCCAAGACTAGCGGGGAGAACATTCAGTACTTC.

This clonotype was observed many times. The chain employs TRBV5-1 and TRBJ2-7; 9 bases match TRBD2. With V trimmed by 4 bases and J by 0 bases, 8 bases remained unmatched. From germline, CDR1 is SGHRS and CDR2 YFSETQ. The CDR3 loop spans 16 amino acids. This CDR3 reads CASSGGSSGSSYEQYF. The CDR3 nucleotides read TGCGCCAGCAGCGGAGGGAGTAGCGGGAGCTCCTACGAGCAGTACTTC.

This clonotype appeared many times. The V gene is TRBV5-1, the J gene TRBJ1-1; a possible D gene is TRBD1 (5 bases). V lost 6 bases and J 2 bases, leaving 14 bases between the germline ends. This CDR3 region has 14 residues. CDR1 is SGHRS, CDR2 YFSETQ, per germline. The CDR3 DNA sequence: TGCGCCAGCATTGAGGGACCGGTTAACACTGAAGCTTTCTTT. Translated: CASIEGPVNTEAFF. Full variable domain (rest looked up from reference TRBV5-1 and TRBJ1-1): KAGVTQTPRYLIKTRGQQVTLSCSPISGHRSVSWYQQTPGQGLQFLFEYFSETQRNKGNFPGRFSGRQFSNSRSEMNVSTLELGDSALYLCASIEGPVNTEAFFGQGTRLTVV.

Ten or more counts support this clonotype. J is TRBJ1-1 and V is TRBV29-1; D perhaps matches TRBD1 (5 bases). CDR3 length equals 10 residues. V lost 7 bases to trimming and J lost 3 bases, with 6 bases between them. Looked up from germline, CDR1 is SQVTM and CDR2 is ANQGSEA. The chain's CDR3 is CSGGDTEAFF. In DNA, the CDR3 is TGCAGCGGGGGGGACACTGAAGCTTTCTTT.

There are many counts of this clonotype. This chain joins TRBV20-1 and TRBJ2-1; TRBD1 is a possible D gene (6 bases). The V end lost 6 bases, the J end lost 7 bases, and 13 bases lay between the germline ends. The CDR3 runs 12 residues. Germline V lookup: CDR1 DFQATT, CDR2 SNEGSKA (reference sequence). In DNA, the CDR3 is TGCAGTGCCTCGGGACAACGAAATGAGCAGTTCTTC. Its translation: CSASGQRNEQFF.

The sample holds a few counts of this clonotype. The chain links TRBV20-1 to TRBJ1-2; the D is unclear. Trimming stripped 8 bases from V and 8 bases from J, with 33 bases between. The CDR3 sequence is 17 residues long. Germline loops: CDR1 DFQATT, CDR2 SNEGSKA (reference sequence). CDR3 in DNA: TGCAGTTGGCCTACGGGTGGGAGCACGGGTCCGATGCGGGGCTACACCTTC. It translates to CSWPTGGSTGPMRGYTF.

This clonotype occurred a few times. A read error may account for a junction end that differs from germline. This chain links TRBV12-3 or TRBV12-4 with TRBJ2-5; 9 bases are shared with TRBD2. The length of the CDR3 is 18 residues. The CDR3: CACSLYVVDSGRAETQYF. Written as DNA, the CDR3 is TGTGCCTGCAGTTTATATGTGGTGGATAGCGGGAGAGCAGAGACCCAGTACTTC.

This clonotype was recorded many times. The chain carries TRBV2 and TRBJ2-7; 9 bases match TRBD1. Germline CDR1 reads SNHLY; CDR2 reads FYNNEI. This CDR3 region has 16 residues. With 6 bases clipped from V and 3 bases from J, the junction kept 12 bases outside the gene matches. The CDR3 DNA reads TGTGCCAGCAGAAATATGCCGGGACAGGGTGTCTACGAGCAGTACTTC. Translating gives CASRNMPGQGVYEQYF.

This clonotype came up many times. The chain carries TRBV2 and TRBJ2-5, with D uncertain. The CDR3 length is 13 residues. Trimming stripped 4 bases from V and 8 bases from J, with 14 bases between. In germline, CDR1 is SNHLY, CDR2 FYNNEI. The CDR3 loop is CASSGPISETQYF. In DNA, the CDR3 is TGTGCCAGCAGTGGTCCCATCTCAGAAACCCAGTACTTC.

This clonotype appeared many times. The rearrangement joins TRBV7-2 to TRBJ2-7, with 9 bases matching TRBD1. There are 13 residues in the CDR3. V was clipped by 8 bases and J by 4 bases; unmatched bases: 6. Per germline, CDR1 SGHTA and CDR2 FQGNSA. The CDR3 nucleotides read TGTGCCAGCCGCAGACAGGGGGGATACGAGCAGTACTTC. Protein sequence: CASRRQGGYEQYF. The variable domain in full, completed from reference TRBV7-2 and TRBJ2-7, reads GAGVSQSPSNKVTEKGKDVELRCDPISGHTALYWYRQSLGQGLEFLIYFQGNSAPDKSGLPSDRFSAERTGGSVSTLTIQRTQQEDSAVYLCASRRQGGYEQYFGPGTRLTVT.

In the case of this clonotype: A much larger clone lies one base from this, so it may be a read error. The J gene is TRBJ2-1, the V gene TRBV5-6; 9 bases match TRBD2. Germline V lookup: CDR1 SGHDT, CDR2 YYEEEE. This CDR3 has 14 amino acids. Written as DNA, the CDR3 is TGTGCCAGCAGCCCGGGACTAGCCGTAAATGAGCACTTCTTC. This sequence encodes CASSPGLAVNEHFF. The complete variable domain, with remaining parts taken from reference TRBV5-6 and TRBJ2-1, reads DAGVTQSPTHLIKTRGQQVTLRCSPKSGHDTVSWYQQALGQGPQFIFQYYEEEERQRGNFPDRFSGHQFPNYSSELNVNALLLGDSALYLCASSPGLAVNEHFFGPGTRLTVL.

This clonotype occurred many times. The CDR3, as DNA: TGCGCCAGCAGCCAAGGGACTAGCGGGACTGAGCAGTTCTTC. Protein sequence: CASSQGTSGTEQFF. The V and J genes are TRBV5-1 and TRBJ2-1; 13 nucleotides match TRBD2. Germline V gives CDR1 SGHRS, CDR2 YFSETQ. CDR3 length: 14 residues. After removal of 4 bases from V and 9 bases from J, the junction contained 4 bases not matched to a gene.

This clonotype showed up many times. The chain employs TRBV6-2 or TRBV6-3 and TRBJ2-1, with D unresolved. With 2 bases removed from V and 9 bases from J, the gap between germline ends came to 11 bases. Per the germline V gene, CDR1 is MNHEY and CDR2 is SVGEGT. This CDR3 is built from 13 residues. Here the CDR3 reads CASSYIPGSEQFF. Here the CDR3 DNA reads TGTGCCAGCAGTTACATCCCGGGCAGTGAGCAGTTCTTC.

This clonotype came up many times. The V call is TRBV20-1, the J call TRBJ2-7, with TRBD2 identical over 8 bases. The CDR3 covers 12 residues. The V gene's germline CDR1 is DFQATT and CDR2 SNEGSKA (reference sequence). This chain's CDR3 is CSTTSDSYEQYF. CDR3 coding DNA: TGCAGCACGACTAGCGACTCCTACGAGCAGTACTTC.

In this sample, this clonotype turned up many times. V and J are TRBV2 and TRBJ2-7; 13 positions match TRBD2. J gave up 7 bases and V 4 bases, and 7 bases lay outside the gene matches. In germline, CDR1 is SNHLY, CDR2 FYNNEI. The CDR3 has 15 amino acids. The CDR3 spells CASSALTSGRSEQYF. CDR3 nucleotide sequence: TGTGCCAGCAGTGCCCTGACTAGCGGGAGGTCTGAGCAGTACTTC.

This clonotype came up many times. V usage is TRBV18 and J usage is TRBJ1-1; D gene uncertain. Per germline, CDR1 KGHSH and CDR2 LQKENI. CDR3 length equals 13 residues. V was trimmed by 4 bases and J by 1 base, leaving 7 bases between them. The CDR3 nucleotides read TGTGCCAGCTCACAAAAATGGAACACTGAAGCTTTCTTT. This gives the protein CASSQKWNTEAFF.

The table lists this clonotype with many counts. V usage is TRBV6-5 and J usage is TRBJ2-7; 10 bases map to TRBD2. The length of the CDR3 is 17 residues. CDR1 is MNHEY and CDR2 is SVGAGI in the germline V gene. With 0 bases clipped from V and 2 bases from J, the junction kept 7 bases outside the gene matches. The CDR3 bases are TGTGCCAGCAGTTACTCGATTCGGACTAGCGGAACCTACGAGCAGTACTTC. Amino acid sequence: CASSYSIRTSGTYEQYF.

A word on this clonotype: A read error may account for a junction end that differs from germline. The chain uses TRBV18 and TRBJ2-7; D gene unclear. Germline-derived CDR1 and CDR2 are KGHSH and LQKENI. This CDR3 is built from 15 residues. Here the CDR3 reads CAGSPSDYGPYEQYF. For the CDR3, the DNA is TGTGCCGGCTCACCGAGCGATTACGGCCCCTACGAGCAGTACTTC. Filled out from reference TRBV18 and TRBJ2-7, the complete variable domain reads NAGVMQNPRHLVRRRGQEARLRCSPMKGHSHVYWYRQLPEEGLKFMVYLQKENIIDESGMPKERFSAEFPKEGPSILRIQQVVRGDSAAYFCAGSPSDYGPYEQYFGPGTRLTVT.

The table lists this clonotype with many counts. The V gene is TRBV20-1, the J gene TRBJ2-5; D is perhaps TRBD2 (6 bases). V lost 0 bases, J lost 5 bases, and 13 bases lay in between. Germline loops: CDR1 DFQATT, CDR2 SNEGSKA (reference sequence). The CDR3 has 14 residues. As DNA, the CDR3 is TGCAGTGCTAGAGATTGGACGGGGGTGGAGACCCAGTACTTC. As protein: CSARDWTGVETQYF.

This clonotype was found many times. V gene TRBV4-3 combines with J gene TRBJ1-6; no clear D gene. The germline CDR1 and CDR2 sequences are LGHNA and YSLEER. This CDR3 has 16 amino acids. V was clipped by 0 bases and J by 3 bases, with 9 bases between them. DNA for the CDR3: TGCGCCAGCAGCCAAGATTTCCAGATCTATAATTCACCCCTCCACTTT. Translation: CASSQDFQIYNSPLHF.

In this sample, this clonotype turned up many times. This chain connects TRBV25-1 to TRBJ2-5; 12 bases are shared with TRBD2. Germline lookup yields CDR1 MGHDK and CDR2 SYGVNS. The ends lost 8 bases at V and 5 bases at J; junction bases unmatched: 12. This CDR3 has 16 residues. CDR3 loop: CASSRTSGTGWETQYF. The CDR3, as DNA: TGTGCCAGCTCCAGGACTAGCGGGACAGGGTGGGAGACCCAGTACTTC. The full variable domain, with the rest looked up from reference TRBV25-1 and TRBJ2-5, is EADIYQTPRYLVIGTGKKITLECSQTMGHDKMYWYQQDPGMELHLIHYSYGVNSTEKGDLSSESTVSRIRTEHFPLTLESARPSHTSQYLCASSRTSGTGWETQYFGPGTRLLVL.

This clonotype came up many times. The J gene is TRBJ2-2, the V gene TRBV24-1; the D is unclear. The CDR3 has 13 amino acids. V was pared by 5 bases and J by 4 bases, with 7 bases between. Germline CDR1 is KGHDR and CDR2 is SFDVKD. This chain's CDR3 is CATSGHVTGELFF. Written as DNA, the CDR3 is TGTGCCACCAGTGGGCATGTCACCGGGGAGCTGTTTTTT.

This clonotype was counted ten times or more. The gene calls are TRBV29-1 and TRBJ2-4; no firm D call. CDR3 length: 14 residues. V shed 3 bases and J shed 0 bases, with 9 bases lying between them. Germline CDR1 and CDR2: SQVTM and ANQGSEA. CDR3 loop: CSVEGFQAKNIQYF. In DNA, the CDR3 is TGCAGCGTTGAGGGGTTCCAAGCCAAAAACATTCAGTACTTC.

In its sample, this clonotype was seen many times. V gene TRBV12-3 or TRBV12-4 combines with J gene TRBJ2-7, with unresolved D. The V gene lost 8 bases and the J gene lost 5 bases, with 10 bases spanning the gap. This CDR3 has 11 residues. The CDR3 loop reads CASRSSHEQYF. Here the CDR3 DNA reads TGTGCCAGCCGAAGTTCCCACGAGCAGTACTTC.

This clonotype was detected ten times or more. The chain links TRBV7-2 to TRBJ2-3; TRBD2 matches 9 bases. CDR1 is SGHTA, CDR2 FQGNSA, per germline. This CDR3 is 16 amino acids long. J gave up 4 bases and V 5 bases, and 10 bases lay outside the gene matches. CDR3 protein: CASSQLSGSIADTQYF. The CDR3 DNA reads as TGTGCCAGCAGCCAACTTAGCGGGAGCATAGCAGATACGCAGTATTTT.